Reported below is one TCR beta chain. This sample was taken from a study of shared clonotypes between healthy human individuals. Sequencing used immunoSEQ multiplex PCR; TCRdb keeps in-frame clones, though not all of them. The table shows some 2,100,000 clones, with approximately 94% occurring only once. Per the germline V gene, CDR1 is SGHNT and CDR2 is YYREEE (reference sequence). The CDR3 has 15 amino acids. Unmatched junction bases numbered 7, after V lost 5 bases and J lost 3 bases. The sequence came from a man aged 18 to 29 in good health. Sample: naive CD4+ T cells sorted from blood. Subset specified: CD45RA+ positively selected. The chain employs TRBV5-4 and TRBJ2-3; 9 bases are a match to TRBD2. The CDR3 DNA reads as TGTGCCAGCAGGGTGGCGGGAGGGCGGACAGATACGCAGTATTTT. Protein sequence: CASRVAGGRTDTQYF.